This record concerns one T cell receptor (beta chain) sequence. TCRdb's copy holds only in-frame clones and misses some; the assay was immunoSEQ multiplex PCR. Altogether roughly 160,000 clones are present, around 94% being singletons, with the ten largest covering less than 15%. This sample is part of a study of control samples from healthy donors and cancer patients. The CDR3 is made up of 14 amino acids. Germline assignment: CDR1 SQVTM and CDR2 ANQGSEA. V was cut by 4 bases and J by 0 bases, with 12 bases left in between. Sequencing input: PBMCs. This chain joins TRBV29-1 and TRBJ1-2, with D possibly matching TRBD1 (5 bases). The clonotype originates from a man aged 60-69 years with colorectal cancer. In DNA, the CDR3 is TGCAGCGTTGCCATCACGACAGCTAACTATGGCTACACCTTC. This gives the protein CSVAITTANYGYTF.